This TCR beta chain derives from a study of T cell responses to AZD1222 COVID-19 vaccine. Findings and limits, study-wide: Variant regions that are unmutated are reportedly the target of nearly half of spike-specific TCRs. Rises in breadth and depth of Spike-specific TCRs came after two AZD1222 doses. Dominant CD4 TCR responses targeted spike regions 160-218 and 743-854.

The V gene's germline CDR1 is MDHEN and CDR2 SYDVKM. Deletions cut 2 bases from V and 1 base from J, with 8 bases between. This CDR3 comprises 14 residues. Comments on this clone: No antigen is known for it.

Here immunoSEQ multiplex PCR was the method, and the copy in TCRdb shows in-frame clones only, minus some. The sample has approximately 120,000 clones; over 85% are singletons. The material sequenced was peripheral blood, taken on day 0 of AZD1222 vaccination. This clonotype originated in an adult in good health. The V call is TRBV28, the J call TRBJ1-1; D is ambiguous. The CDR3 spells CASSLRVRNTEAFF. CDR3 in DNA: TGTGCCAGCAGTTTAAGGGTCAGGAACACTGAAGCTTTCTTT.